This TCR beta chain was captured in a study of OX40 agonist ivuxolimab in advanced cancers. Study-level background: Six ivuxolimab dose levels, 0.01 to 10 mg/kg, were given intravenously every 2 weeks.

The CDR3 length is 16 residues. After removal of 7 bases from V and 6 bases from J, the junction contained 15 bases not matched to a gene. Germline CDR1 reads LGHNT; CDR2 reads FRNRAP. Here immunoSEQ multiplex PCR was the method, and the copy in TCRdb shows in-frame clones only, minus some. The data show under 85,000 clones, 90% to 95% seen once. Blood samples were obtained at baseline, cycle 4 day 1, and cycle 7 day 1. In regard to this clone: What it binds is not known.

Study-wide points: Partial responders dosed at 0.1-3.0 mg/kg displayed clonal expansion ranking among the lowest.

The source material was CD4+ or CD8+ T cells sorted from blood, sampled in a trial of the OX40 agonist ivuxolimab. This chain links TRBV12-5 with TRBJ2-1; 7 bases align to TRBD1. This clonotype originated in an adult with an advanced solid tumor such as melanoma, head and neck, liver or kidney cancer. CDR3 amino acids: CASVPGGPVGRNEQFF. In nucleotides, the CDR3 is TGTGCTAGTGTCCCAGGGGGACCCGTGGGCCGCAATGAGCAGTTCTTC.